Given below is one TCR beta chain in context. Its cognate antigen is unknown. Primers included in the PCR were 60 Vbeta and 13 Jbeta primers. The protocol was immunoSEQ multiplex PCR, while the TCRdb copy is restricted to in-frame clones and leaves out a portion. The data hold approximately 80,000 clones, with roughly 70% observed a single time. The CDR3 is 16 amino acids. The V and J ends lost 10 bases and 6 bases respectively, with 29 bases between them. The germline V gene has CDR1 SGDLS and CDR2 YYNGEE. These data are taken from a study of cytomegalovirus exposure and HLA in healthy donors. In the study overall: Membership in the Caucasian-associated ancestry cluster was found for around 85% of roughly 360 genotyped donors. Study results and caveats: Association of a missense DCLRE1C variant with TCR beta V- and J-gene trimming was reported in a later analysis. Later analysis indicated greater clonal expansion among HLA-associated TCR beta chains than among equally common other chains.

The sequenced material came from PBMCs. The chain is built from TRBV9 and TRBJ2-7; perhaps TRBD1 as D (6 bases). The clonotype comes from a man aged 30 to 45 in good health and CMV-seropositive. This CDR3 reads CASSKGPPRGEVEQYF. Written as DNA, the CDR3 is TGTGCCTCCTCAAAGGGTCCCCCCAGGGGAGAAGTCGAGCAGTACTTC.